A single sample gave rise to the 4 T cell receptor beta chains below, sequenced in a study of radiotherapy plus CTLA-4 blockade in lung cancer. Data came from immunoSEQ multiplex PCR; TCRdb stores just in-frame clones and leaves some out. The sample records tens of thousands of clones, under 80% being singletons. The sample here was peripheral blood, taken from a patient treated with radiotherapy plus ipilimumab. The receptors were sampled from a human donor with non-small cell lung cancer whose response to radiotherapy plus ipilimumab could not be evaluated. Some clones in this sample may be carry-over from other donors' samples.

The DNA of the CDR3 is TGTGCCAGCAGTTCGTACAGGGCCCTAGGGACTGAAGCTTTCTTT. The encoded protein is CASSSYRALGTEAFF. The chain is built from TRBV6-5 and TRBJ1-1; weak D call: TRBD1 (6 bases). The CDR3 has 15 amino acids. Trimming pared 4 bases from V and 5 bases from J, leaving 17 bases between. Germline values: CDR1 MNHEY, CDR2 SVGAGI.

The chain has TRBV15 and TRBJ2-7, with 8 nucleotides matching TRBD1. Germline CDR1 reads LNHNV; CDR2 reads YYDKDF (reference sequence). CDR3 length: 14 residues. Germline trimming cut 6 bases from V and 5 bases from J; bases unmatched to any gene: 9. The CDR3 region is CATRTGVGVDEQYF. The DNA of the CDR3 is TGTGCCACCAGGACAGGGGTGGGAGTGGACGAGCAGTACTTC.

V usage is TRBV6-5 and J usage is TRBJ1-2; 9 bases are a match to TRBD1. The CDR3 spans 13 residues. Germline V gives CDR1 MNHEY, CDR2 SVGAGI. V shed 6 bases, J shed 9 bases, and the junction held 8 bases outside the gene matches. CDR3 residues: CASRPPGQGRYTF. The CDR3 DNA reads TGTGCCAGCAGACCTCCGGGACAGGGACGCTACACCTTC.

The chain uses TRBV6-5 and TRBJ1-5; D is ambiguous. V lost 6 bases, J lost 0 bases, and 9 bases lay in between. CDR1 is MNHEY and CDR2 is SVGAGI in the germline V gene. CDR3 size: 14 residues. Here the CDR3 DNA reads TGTGCCAGCAGCCTGAGATATAGCAATCAGCCCCAGCATTTT. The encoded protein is CASSLRYSNQPQHF.